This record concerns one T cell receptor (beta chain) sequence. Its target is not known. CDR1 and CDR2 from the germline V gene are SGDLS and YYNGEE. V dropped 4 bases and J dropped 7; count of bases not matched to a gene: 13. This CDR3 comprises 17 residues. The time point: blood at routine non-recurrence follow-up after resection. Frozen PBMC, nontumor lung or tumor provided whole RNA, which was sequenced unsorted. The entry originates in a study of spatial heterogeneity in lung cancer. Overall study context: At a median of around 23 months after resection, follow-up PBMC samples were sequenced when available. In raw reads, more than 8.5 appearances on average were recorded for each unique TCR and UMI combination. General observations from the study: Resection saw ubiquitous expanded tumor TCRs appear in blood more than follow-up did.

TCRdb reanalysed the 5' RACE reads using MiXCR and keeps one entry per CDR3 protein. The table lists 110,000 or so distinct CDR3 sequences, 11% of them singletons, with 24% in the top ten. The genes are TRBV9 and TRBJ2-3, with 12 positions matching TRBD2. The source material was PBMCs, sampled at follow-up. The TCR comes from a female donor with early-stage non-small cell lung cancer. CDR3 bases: TGTGCCAGCAGCCCCCGGACTAGCGGGAACGTTGCTCATACGCAGTATTTT. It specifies CASSPRTSGNVAHTQYF.